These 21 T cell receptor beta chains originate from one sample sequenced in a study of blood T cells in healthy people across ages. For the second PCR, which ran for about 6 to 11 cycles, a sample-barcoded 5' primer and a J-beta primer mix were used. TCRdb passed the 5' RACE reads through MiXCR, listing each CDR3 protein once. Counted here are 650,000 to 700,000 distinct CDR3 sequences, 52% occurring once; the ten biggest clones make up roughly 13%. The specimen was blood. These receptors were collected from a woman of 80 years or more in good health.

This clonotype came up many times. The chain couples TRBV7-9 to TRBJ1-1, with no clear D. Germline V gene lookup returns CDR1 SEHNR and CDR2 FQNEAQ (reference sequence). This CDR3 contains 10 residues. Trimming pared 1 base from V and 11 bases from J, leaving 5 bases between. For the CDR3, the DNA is TGTGCCAGCAGCTTAGAGCTGGCTTTCTTT. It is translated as CASSLELAFF.

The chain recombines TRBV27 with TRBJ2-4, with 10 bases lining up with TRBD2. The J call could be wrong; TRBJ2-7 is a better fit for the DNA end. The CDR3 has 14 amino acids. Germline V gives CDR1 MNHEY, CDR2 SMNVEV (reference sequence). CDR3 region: CASRGLATENEQYF. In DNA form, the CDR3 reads TGTGCCAGCAGGGGACTAGCGACAGAGAACGAGCAGTACTTC.

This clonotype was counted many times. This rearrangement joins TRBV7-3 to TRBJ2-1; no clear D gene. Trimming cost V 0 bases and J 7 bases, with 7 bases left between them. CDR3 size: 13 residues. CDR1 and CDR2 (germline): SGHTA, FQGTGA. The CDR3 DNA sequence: TGTGCCAGCAGCTTAACAGGATTGAATGAGCAGTTCTTC. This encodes CASSLTGLNEQFF.

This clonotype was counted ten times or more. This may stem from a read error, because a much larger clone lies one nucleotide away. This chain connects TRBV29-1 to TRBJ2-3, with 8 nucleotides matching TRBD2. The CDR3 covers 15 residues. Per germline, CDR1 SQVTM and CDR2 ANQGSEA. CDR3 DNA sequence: TGCATCTTCGAGGGGTCTAGCGGGCTCACAGATACGCAGTATTTT. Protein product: CIFEGSSGLTDTQYF.

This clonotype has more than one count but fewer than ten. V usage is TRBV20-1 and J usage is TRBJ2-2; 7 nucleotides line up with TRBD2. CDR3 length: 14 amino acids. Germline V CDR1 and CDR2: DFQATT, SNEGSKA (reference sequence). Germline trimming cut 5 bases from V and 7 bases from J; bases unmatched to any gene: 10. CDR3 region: CSAPTGGIGGELFF. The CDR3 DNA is TGCAGTGCTCCTACGGGGGGTATTGGCGGGGAGCTGTTTTTT.

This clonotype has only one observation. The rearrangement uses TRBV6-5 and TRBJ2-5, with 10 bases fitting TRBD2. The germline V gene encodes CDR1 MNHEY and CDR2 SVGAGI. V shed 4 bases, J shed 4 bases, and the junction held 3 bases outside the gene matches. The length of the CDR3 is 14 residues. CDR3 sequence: CASSSLAGAETQYF. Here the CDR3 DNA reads TGTGCCAGCAGTTCCCTAGCGGGGGCAGAGACCCAGTACTTC.

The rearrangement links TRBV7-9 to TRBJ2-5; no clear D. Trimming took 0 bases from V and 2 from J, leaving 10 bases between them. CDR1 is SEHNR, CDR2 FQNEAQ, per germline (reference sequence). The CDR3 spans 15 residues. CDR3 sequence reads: CASSLAQPQQETQYF. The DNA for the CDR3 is TGTGCCAGCAGCTTAGCCCAACCACAGCAAGAGACCCAGTACTTC.

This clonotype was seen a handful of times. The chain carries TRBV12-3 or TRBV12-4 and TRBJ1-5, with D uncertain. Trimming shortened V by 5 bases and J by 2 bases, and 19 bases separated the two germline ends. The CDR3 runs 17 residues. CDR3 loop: CASSLIPMGRGNQPQHF. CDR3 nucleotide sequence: TGTGCCAGCAGTCTGATTCCGATGGGCCGGGGCAATCAGCCCCAGCATTTT.

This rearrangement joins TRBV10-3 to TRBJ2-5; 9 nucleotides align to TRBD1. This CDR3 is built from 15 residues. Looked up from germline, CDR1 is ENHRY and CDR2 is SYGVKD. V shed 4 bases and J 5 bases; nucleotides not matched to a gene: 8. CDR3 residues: CAISGVDRGSETQYF. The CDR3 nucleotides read TGTGCCATCAGTGGAGTGGACAGGGGCTCCGAGACCCAGTACTTC.

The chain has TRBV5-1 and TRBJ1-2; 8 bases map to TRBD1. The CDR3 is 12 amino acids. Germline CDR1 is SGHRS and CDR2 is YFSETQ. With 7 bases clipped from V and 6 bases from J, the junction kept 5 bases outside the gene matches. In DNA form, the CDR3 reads TGCGCCAGCGCCGGGACAGGTGATGGCTACACCTTC. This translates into CASAGTGDGYTF.

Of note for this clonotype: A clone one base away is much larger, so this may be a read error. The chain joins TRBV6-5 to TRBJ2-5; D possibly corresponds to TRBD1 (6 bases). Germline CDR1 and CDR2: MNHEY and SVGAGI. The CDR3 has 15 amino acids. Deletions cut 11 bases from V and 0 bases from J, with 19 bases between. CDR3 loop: CAFSPDRKYQETQYF. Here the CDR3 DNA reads TGTGCCTTCTCCCCCGACAGGAAGTACCAAGAGACCCAGTACTTC.

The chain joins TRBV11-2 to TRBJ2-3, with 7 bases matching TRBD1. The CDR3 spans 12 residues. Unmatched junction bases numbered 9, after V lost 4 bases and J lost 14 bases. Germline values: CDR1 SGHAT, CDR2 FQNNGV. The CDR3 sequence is CASSSDRVATYF. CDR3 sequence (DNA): TGTGCCAGCAGCTCCGACAGGGTCGCCACGTATTTT.

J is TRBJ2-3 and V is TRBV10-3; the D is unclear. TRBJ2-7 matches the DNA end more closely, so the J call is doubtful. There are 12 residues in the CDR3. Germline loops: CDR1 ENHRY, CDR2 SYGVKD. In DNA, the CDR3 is TGTGCCATCAGTGCTCGGTTCGCCGAGCAGTACTTC. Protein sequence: CAISARFAEQYF.

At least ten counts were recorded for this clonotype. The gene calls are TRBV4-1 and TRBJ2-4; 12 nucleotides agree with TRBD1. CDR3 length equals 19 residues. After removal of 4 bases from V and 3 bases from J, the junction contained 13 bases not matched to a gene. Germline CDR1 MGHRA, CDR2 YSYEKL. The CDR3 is CASSRSSGTGGRVKNIQYF. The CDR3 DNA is TGCGCCAGCAGCCGCTCTTCCGGGACAGGGGGCCGCGTCAAAAACATTCAGTACTTC.

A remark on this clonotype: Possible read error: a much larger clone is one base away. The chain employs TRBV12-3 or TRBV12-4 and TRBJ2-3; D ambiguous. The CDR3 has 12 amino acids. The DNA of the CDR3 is TGTGCCAGCAGTTTCGGCCCAGATATGCAGTATTTT. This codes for CASSFGPDMQYF.

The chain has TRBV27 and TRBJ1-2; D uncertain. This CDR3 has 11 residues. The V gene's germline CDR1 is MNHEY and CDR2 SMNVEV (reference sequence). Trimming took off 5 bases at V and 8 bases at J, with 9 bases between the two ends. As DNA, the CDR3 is TGTGCCAGCAGTCGAGGTGCGGGCTACACCTTC. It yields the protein CASSRGAGYTF.

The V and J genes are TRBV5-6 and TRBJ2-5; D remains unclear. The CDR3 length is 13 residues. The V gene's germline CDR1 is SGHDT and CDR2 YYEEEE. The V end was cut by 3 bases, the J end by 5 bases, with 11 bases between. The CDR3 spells CASSWSLEETQYF. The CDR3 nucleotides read TGTGCCAGCAGCTGGTCCCTAGAGGAGACCCAGTACTTC.

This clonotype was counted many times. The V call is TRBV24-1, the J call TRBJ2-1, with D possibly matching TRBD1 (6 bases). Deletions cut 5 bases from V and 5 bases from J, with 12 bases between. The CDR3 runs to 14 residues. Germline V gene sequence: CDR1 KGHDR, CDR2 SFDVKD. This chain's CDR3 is CATSAPGADNEQFF. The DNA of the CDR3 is TGTGCCACCAGTGCCCCAGGGGCAGACAATGAGCAGTTCTTC.

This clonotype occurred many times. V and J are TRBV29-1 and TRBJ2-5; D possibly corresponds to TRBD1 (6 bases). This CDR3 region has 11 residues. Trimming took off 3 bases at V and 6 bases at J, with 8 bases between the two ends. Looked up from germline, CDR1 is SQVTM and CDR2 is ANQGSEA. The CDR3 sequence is CSVDRGQTQYF. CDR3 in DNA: TGCAGCGTTGACAGGGGTCAGACCCAGTACTTC.

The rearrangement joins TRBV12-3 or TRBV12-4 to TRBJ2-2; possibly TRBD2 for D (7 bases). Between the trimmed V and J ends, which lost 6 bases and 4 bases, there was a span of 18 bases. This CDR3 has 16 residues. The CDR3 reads CASRPSPRGGTGELFF. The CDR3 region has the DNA TGTGCCAGCAGACCTAGTCCTAGGGGGGGCACCGGGGAGCTGTTTTTT.

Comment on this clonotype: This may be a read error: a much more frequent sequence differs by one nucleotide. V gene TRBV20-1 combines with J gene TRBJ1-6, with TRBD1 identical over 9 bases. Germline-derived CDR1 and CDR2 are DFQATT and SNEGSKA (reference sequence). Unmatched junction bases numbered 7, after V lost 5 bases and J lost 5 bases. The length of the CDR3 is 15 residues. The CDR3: CSAPRTGVNNSPLHF. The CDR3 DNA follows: TGCAGTGCTCCGAGGACAGGGGTCAATAATTCACCCCTCCACTTT.